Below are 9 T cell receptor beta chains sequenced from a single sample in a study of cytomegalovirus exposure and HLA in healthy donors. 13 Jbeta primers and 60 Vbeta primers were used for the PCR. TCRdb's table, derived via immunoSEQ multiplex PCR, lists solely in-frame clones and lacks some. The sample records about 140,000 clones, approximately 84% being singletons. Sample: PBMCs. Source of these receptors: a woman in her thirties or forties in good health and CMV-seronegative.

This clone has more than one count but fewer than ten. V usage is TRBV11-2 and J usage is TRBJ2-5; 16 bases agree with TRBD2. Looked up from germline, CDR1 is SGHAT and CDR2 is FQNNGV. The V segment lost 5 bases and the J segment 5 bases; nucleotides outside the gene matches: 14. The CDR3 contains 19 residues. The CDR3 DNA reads TGTGCCAGCAGCCCCCTATCGCGGGGACTAGCGGGGGGGCGGGAGACCCAGTACTTC. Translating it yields CASSPLSRGLAGGRETQYF.

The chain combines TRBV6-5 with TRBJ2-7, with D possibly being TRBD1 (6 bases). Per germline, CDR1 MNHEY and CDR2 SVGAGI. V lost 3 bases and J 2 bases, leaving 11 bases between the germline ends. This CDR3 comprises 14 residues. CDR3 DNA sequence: TGTGCCAGCAGTTATACACAGGGACCCTACGAGCAGTACTTC. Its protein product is CASSYTQGPYEQYF.

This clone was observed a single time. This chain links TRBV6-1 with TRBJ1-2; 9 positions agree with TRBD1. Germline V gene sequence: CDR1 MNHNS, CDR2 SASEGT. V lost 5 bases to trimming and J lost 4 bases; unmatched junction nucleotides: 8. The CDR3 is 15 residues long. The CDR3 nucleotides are TGTGCCAGCAGTTCCGGGACAGGGACCTTCTATGGCTACACCTTC. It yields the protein CASSSGTGTFYGYTF.

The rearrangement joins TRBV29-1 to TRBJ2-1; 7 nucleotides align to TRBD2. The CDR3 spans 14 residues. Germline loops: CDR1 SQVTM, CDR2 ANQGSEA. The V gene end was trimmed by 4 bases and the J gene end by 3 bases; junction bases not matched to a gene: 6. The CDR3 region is CSVGSGDFYNEQFF. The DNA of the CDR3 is TGCAGCGTTGGCAGCGGGGACTTCTACAATGAGCAGTTCTTC.

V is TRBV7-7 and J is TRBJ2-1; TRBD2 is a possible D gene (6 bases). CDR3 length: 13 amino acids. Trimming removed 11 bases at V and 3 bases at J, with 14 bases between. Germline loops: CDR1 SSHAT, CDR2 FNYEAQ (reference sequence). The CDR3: CAGIGGGYNEQFF. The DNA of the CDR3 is TGTGCCGGCATTGGGGGAGGCTACAATGAGCAGTTCTTC.

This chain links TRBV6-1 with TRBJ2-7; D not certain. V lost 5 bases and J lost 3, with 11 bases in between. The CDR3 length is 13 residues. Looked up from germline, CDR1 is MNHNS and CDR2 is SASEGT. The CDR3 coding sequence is TGTGCCAGCAGTCTTTATACTCACTACGAGCAGTACTTC. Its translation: CASSLYTHYEQYF.

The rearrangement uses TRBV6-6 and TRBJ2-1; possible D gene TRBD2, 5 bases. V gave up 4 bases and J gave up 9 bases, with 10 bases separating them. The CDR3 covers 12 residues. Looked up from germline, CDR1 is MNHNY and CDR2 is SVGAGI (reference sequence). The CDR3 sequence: CASSWTFCEQFF. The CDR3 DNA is TGTGCCAGCAGTTGGACTTTTTGTGAGCAGTTCTTC.

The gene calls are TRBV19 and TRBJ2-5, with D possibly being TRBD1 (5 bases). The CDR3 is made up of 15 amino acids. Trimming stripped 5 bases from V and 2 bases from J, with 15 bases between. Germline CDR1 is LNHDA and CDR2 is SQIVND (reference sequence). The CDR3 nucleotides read TGTGCCAGTAGTTATTTGGCAGGGCGACAAGAGACCCAGTACTTC. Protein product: CASSYLAGRQETQYF.

The CDR3: CASSLEVRGVFASEAFF. The CDR3 nucleotides are TGTGCCAGCAGCTTAGAAGTACGGGGGGTTTTCGCCTCTGAAGCTTTCTTT. The chain is built from TRBV7-9 and TRBJ1-1; D perhaps matches TRBD1 (5 bases). Per germline, CDR1 SEHNR and CDR2 FQNEAQ (reference sequence). The CDR3 runs to 17 residues. The V gene lost 1 base and the J gene lost 6 bases, with 21 bases spanning the gap.